The 16 T cell receptor beta chains in this list originate from one sample, sequenced in a study of metastatic and nonmetastatic thyroid tumors. TCRdb called clones again from the PCR reads with MiXCR. Among tens of thousands of clones listed, roughly 23% were seen once. Every patient was untreated before thyroid surgery. Sequenced: tumor tissue. The source of these receptors is a female donor with papillary thyroid cancer or a benign thyroid nodule (not recorded which). Some clones in this sample may be carry-over from other donors' samples.

This clone was seen only a few times. The chain couples TRBV24-1 to TRBJ2-7, with 11 bases that match TRBD1. The ends lost 9 bases at V and 3 bases at J; junction bases unmatched: 6. Germline CDR1 KGHDR, CDR2 SFDVKD. The CDR3 has 14 residues. The CDR3, as DNA: TGTGCCACCGCCGGGACAGGGGGTAACTACGAGCAGTACTTC. It translates to CATAGTGGNYEQYF.

This clone has ten or more counts. This sequence joins TRBV11-2 and TRBJ2-7; D might be TRBD1 (6 bases). Trimming cost V 5 bases and J 4 bases, with 27 bases left between them. The CDR3 sequence is 18 residues long. Looked up from germline, CDR1 is SGHAT and CDR2 is FQNNGV. The CDR3: CASSPEAGVWLVPYEQYF. For the CDR3, the DNA is TGTGCCAGCAGCCCCGAGGCAGGGGTATGGTTAGTTCCTTACGAGCAGTACTTC.

This chain uses TRBV20-1 with TRBJ2-7; 16 bases fit TRBD2. The CDR3 has 17 residues. The junction had 7 bases not matched to a gene; V was cut back by 1 base and J by 4 bases. Germline CDR1 DFQATT, CDR2 SNEGSKA (reference sequence). The CDR3 sequence: CSARAGTSGRGVYEQYF. The CDR3 DNA is TGCAGTGCTAGAGCCGGGACTAGCGGGAGGGGGGTATACGAGCAGTACTTC.

The chain joins TRBV11-2 to TRBJ1-6; no clear D. CDR1 SGHAT and CDR2 FQNNGV come from the germline V gene. This CDR3 is built from 13 residues. Trimming stripped 2 bases from V and 5 bases from J, with 4 bases between. The CDR3 bases are TGTGCCAGCAGCTTATGGCATAATTCACCCCTCCACTTT. Translated: CASSLWHNSPLHF.

The chain links TRBV11-1 to TRBJ2-3; D tentatively reads TRBD1 or TRBD2 (5 bases each). Looked up from germline, CDR1 is SGHAT and CDR2 is FQDESV (reference sequence). The V gene lost 1 base and the J gene lost 4 bases, with 12 bases spanning the gap. There are 15 residues in the CDR3. DNA of the CDR3: TGTGCCAGCAGCTTAGGGGACCACTGTCCAGATACGCAGTATTTT. Its protein product is CASSLGDHCPDTQYF.

This clone has a count of ten or more. Since a much larger clone is just one base distant, this may be a read error. This chain joins TRBV27 and TRBJ1-6; D unclear. The CDR3 covers 15 residues. Trimming stripped 4 bases from V and 6 bases from J, with 13 bases between. Germline V CDR1 and CDR2: MNHEY, SMNVEV (reference sequence). DNA of the CDR3: TGTGCCAGCAGTTATAAGCTGTGTGGTAATTCACCCCTCCACTTT. Its protein is CASSYKLCGNSPLHF.

This clone was counted between two and nine times. The chain is built from TRBV4-1 and TRBJ2-7, with 10 bases lining up with TRBD2. With V trimmed by 5 bases and J by 6 bases, 13 bases remained unmatched. Germline-derived CDR1 and CDR2 are MGHRA and YSYEKL. There are 16 residues in the CDR3. In DNA form, the CDR3 reads TGCGCCAGCAGCGAACGCGGAGCGGGAGGGCAACGCGAGCAGTACTTC. It encodes CASSERGAGGQREQYF.

This clone was seen repeatedly, ten times or more. The chain uses TRBV16 and TRBJ2-1, with D possibly matching TRBD2 (5 bases). Germline CDR1 KGHSY, CDR2 FQNENV. Trimming pared 4 bases from V and 0 bases from J, leaving 10 bases between. The CDR3 extends over 15 amino acids. CDR3 nucleotide sequence: TGTGCCAGCAGCCTTAGCGCGAGCTCCTACAATGAGCAGTTCTTC. Its protein is CASSLSASSYNEQFF.

This clone came up a few times. This chain joins TRBV6-2 or TRBV6-3 and TRBJ1-3; tentative D call: TRBD1 (6 bases). The CDR3 is 16 amino acids. CDR1 is MNHEY and CDR2 is SVGEGT in the germline V gene. V lost 7 bases, J lost 0 bases, and 16 bases lay in between. As DNA, the CDR3 is TGTGCCAGCATCTCTGGGGGCAAGGACTCTGGAAACACCATATATTTT. Amino acid sequence: CASISGGKDSGNTIYF.

Only a few counts were recorded for this clone. The rearrangement joins TRBV5-1 to TRBJ2-7; TRBD2 is a possible D gene (6 bases). In germline, CDR1 is SGHRS, CDR2 YFSETQ. This CDR3 is 13 amino acids long. V was pared by 4 bases and J by 6 bases, with 14 bases between. CDR3 sequence: CASSRDSRTEQYF. In DNA form, the CDR3 reads TGCGCCAGCAGCCGGGACTCACGGACCGAGCAGTACTTC.

This clone was counted ten times or more. The rearrangement joins TRBV6-1 to TRBJ2-3; D remains unclear. This CDR3 is 11 amino acids long. Germline CDR1 MNHNS, CDR2 SASEGT. Trimming left V 8 bases short and J 2 bases short, with 5 bases between. The CDR3 loop is CASRITDTQYF. CDR3 bases: TGTGCCAGCCGAATCACAGATACGCAGTATTTT.

This CDR3 reads CASSLSSASGELFF. The CDR3 DNA sequence: TGTGCCAGCAGTTTATCATCGGCCTCCGGGGAGCTGTTTTTT. The chain is built from TRBV6-5 and TRBJ2-2; D ambiguous. From germline, CDR1 is MNHEY and CDR2 SVGAGI. The germline V and J ends were trimmed by 4 bases and 6 bases, with 12 bases remaining between them. The length of the CDR3 is 14 residues.

The V and J genes are TRBV28 and TRBJ2-3; 10 nucleotides align to TRBD1. From germline, CDR1 is MDHEN and CDR2 SYDVKM. The CDR3 has 16 residues. V lost 6 bases to trimming and J lost 4 bases; unmatched junction nucleotides: 10. In nucleotides, the CDR3 is TGTGCCAGCAGACCCCCGGGACAGGGGAGGTCAGATACGCAGTATTTT. Amino acid sequence: CASRPPGQGRSDTQYF. The full variable domain, completed using reference TRBV28 and TRBJ2-3, is DVKVTQSSRYLVKRTGEKVFLECVQDMDHENMFWYRQDPGLGLRLIYFSYDVKMKEKGDIPEGYSVSREKKERFSLILESASTNQTSMYLCASRPPGQGRSDTQYFGPGTRLTVL.

In its sample, this clone was seen a few times. As DNA, the CDR3 is TGTGCCAGTAGTAGACGCGGAAACACCATATATTTT. Translating gives CASSRRGNTIYF. The V and J genes are TRBV19 and TRBJ1-3; no firm D call. The germline V and J ends were trimmed by 4 bases and 4 bases, with 5 bases remaining between them. Germline V lookup: CDR1 LNHDA, CDR2 SQIVND (reference sequence). There are 12 residues in the CDR3.

In this sample, this clone turned up a few times. The junction departs from the called germline gene at one end, perhaps through a read error. This chain links TRBV15 with TRBJ2-3, with 9 bases identical to TRBD1. Germline V gene sequence: CDR1 LNHNV, CDR2 YYDKDF (reference sequence). This CDR3 is built from 16 residues. CDR3 sequence reads: CATSRDWDRVTDTQYF. The CDR3 coding sequence is TGTGCCACCAGTAGAGATTGGGACAGGGTCACAGATACGCAGTATTTT.

This clone has at least ten counts. CDR3 loop: CSARDPRTSYNEQFF. CDR3 in DNA: TGCAGTGCTAGAGATCCGCGAACCTCCTACAATGAGCAGTTCTTC. The chain recombines TRBV20-1 with TRBJ2-1; D is unresolved. The CDR3 loop spans 15 amino acids. V shed 0 bases and J shed 0 bases, with 9 bases lying between them. Germline V lookup: CDR1 DFQATT, CDR2 SNEGSKA (reference sequence).